Presented here are 11 T cell receptor beta chains from one specimen sequenced in a study of beta chain features in type 1 diabetes. For these receptors, no antigen is known. Expressed TCRB transcripts got sequenced, as all isolated RNA was reverse transcribed. Sequencing was performed with immunoSEQ multiplex PCR; in TCRdb, only in-frame clones are kept and a portion is missing. The sample comprises over 25,000 clones, roughly three fifths of which are singletons, and 1.3% to 1.5% rests with the top ten. Broader study findings: TCRB CDR3s from Type 1 diabetes patients were moderately but significantly shorter in all four CD4+ subsets.

What was sequenced was Tregs from blood. Receptors were obtained from a woman in her late teens or twenties with type 1 diabetes.

The genes are TRBV28 and TRBJ1-3, with D possibly being TRBD1 (6 bases). Trimming removed 3 bases at V and 2 bases at J, with 17 bases between. The CDR3 is made up of 17 amino acids. CDR1 is MDHEN, CDR2 SYDVKM, per germline. The CDR3 DNA is TGTGCCAGCAGTTTGGGAGAGAGGACAGTCCCTGGAAACACCATATATTTT. It encodes CASSLGERTVPGNTIYF.

The chain combines TRBV28 with TRBJ1-2; weak D call: TRBD1 (5 bases). The CDR3 is 14 amino acids. CDR1 is MDHEN, CDR2 SYDVKM, per germline. V was shortened by 4 bases and J by 3 bases, with 12 bases between the two germline ends. The CDR3 spells CASSSHDSYYGYTF. The CDR3 region has the DNA TGTGCCAGCAGTTCCCATGACAGTTACTATGGCTACACCTTC.

The chain is built from TRBV19 and TRBJ1-1; the D gene is possibly TRBD1 (6 bases). This CDR3 spans 16 amino acids. V lost 7 bases and J lost 6, with 24 bases in between. Germline CDR1 LNHDA, CDR2 SQIVND (reference sequence). CDR3 nucleotides: TGTGCCAGTATTTCAGGGTCGGGCAGGGGTGGATCTGAAGCTTTCTTT. This gives the protein CASISGSGRGGSEAFF.

The chain employs TRBV9 and TRBJ2-3, with 11 bases aligning to TRBD2. The CDR3 sequence is 15 residues long. The ends lost 4 bases at V and 3 bases at J; junction bases unmatched: 4. Germline CDR1 SGDLS, CDR2 YYNGEE. The CDR3 region is CASSPRLAGTDTQYF. In nucleotides, the CDR3 is TGTGCCAGCAGCCCCCGACTAGCGGGGACAGATACGCAGTATTTT.

This clone was observed a few times. The genes are TRBV30 and TRBJ2-1; 8 positions match TRBD2. The V and J ends lost 3 bases and 4 bases, in that order; junction bases with no gene match: 8. This CDR3 has 15 residues. CDR1 and CDR2 (germline): GTSNPN, SVGIG (reference sequence). The CDR3 coding sequence is TGTGCCTGGAGCCTCAGCGGGAGCGTGTACAATGAGCAGTTCTTC. It encodes CAWSLSGSVYNEQFF.

This clone was seen a handful of times. The gene calls are TRBV5-1 and TRBJ2-1; 8 bases are a match to TRBD2. Germline V gene lookup returns CDR1 SGHRS and CDR2 YFSETQ. The CDR3 spans 13 residues. Trimming took 0 bases from V and 9 from J; bases not matched to a gene: 2. The DNA of the CDR3 is TGCGCCAGCAGCTTGGGCGGGGGGAGTGAGCAGTTCTTC. It specifies CASSLGGGSEQFF. Full variable domain (missing parts from reference TRBV5-1 and TRBJ2-1): KAGVTQTPRYLIKTRGQQVTLSCSPISGHRSVSWYQQTPGQGLQFLFEYFSETQRNKGNFPGRFSGRQFSNSRSEMNVSTLELGDSALYLCASSLGGGSEQFFGPGTRLTVL.

J is TRBJ1-5 and V is TRBV19; a possible D gene is TRBD1 (6 bases). The germline V and J ends were trimmed by 6 bases and 3 bases, with 18 bases remaining between them. This CDR3 is built from 16 residues. The germline gives CDR1 LNHDA, CDR2 SQIVND (reference sequence). The CDR3 region has the DNA TGTGCCAGTAGCAGGGGCCTAGCGGTCACCAATCAGCCCCAGCATTTT. Protein sequence: CASSRGLAVTNQPQHF.

This clone has only a few counts. V gene TRBV11-2 combines with J gene TRBJ1-3, with TRBD1 identical over 7 bases. Germline CDR1 and CDR2: SGHAT and FQNNGV. V lost 5 bases, J lost 7 bases, and 14 bases stayed unmatched. The CDR3 consists of 16 residues. The CDR3 nucleotides are TGTGCCAGCAGCCCAGACGTCGCGACAGGGTACAACACCATATATTTT. It codes for CASSPDVATGYNTIYF.

The V gene is TRBV5-4, the J gene TRBJ2-5; TRBD1 is a possible D gene (5 bases). The CDR3 extends over 14 amino acids. Germline CDR1 reads SGHNT; CDR2 reads YYREEE (reference sequence). V was pared by 2 bases and J by 2 bases, with 10 bases between. The CDR3 reads CASSLKGEQETQYF. The CDR3 DNA reads TGTGCCAGCAGCTTAAAAGGGGAACAAGAGACCCAGTACTTC.

This clone was seen a single time. The rearrangement links TRBV6-1 to TRBJ2-5; D remains ambiguous. Germline-derived CDR1 and CDR2 are MNHNS and SASEGT. The CDR3 consists of 13 residues. The ends were cut back, 3 bases at V and 5 bases at J, with 10 bases in the middle. As DNA, the CDR3 is TGTGCCAGCAGTGAGCGTAGATATGAGACCCAGTACTTC. Translated, it gives CASSERRYETQYF.

The chain uses TRBV4-1 and TRBJ2-1; D is possibly TRBD1 (7 bases). The CDR3 is 15 residues long. V lost 0 bases and J 6 bases, leaving 12 bases between the germline ends. CDR1 and CDR2 (germline): MGHRA, YSYEKL. CDR3 nucleotide sequence: TGCGCCAGCAGCCAAGATCCCCAGGGGGGCAATGAGCAGTTCTTC. Its protein is CASSQDPQGGNEQFF.